The clone carrying this T cell receptor beta chain was observed once. What it binds is unknown. This entry is derived from a study of B cell selection in AIRE deficiency. The sorted conventional CD4 T cells were gated as CD4+CD127+. Controls came from healthy donors unrelated to patients. Findings of the study overall: Of roughly 3,400 shared Treg TCRbeta sequences, around 30% were healthy-donor-only and roughly 10% patient-only. Shorter CDR3s marked shared Treg sequences, biased toward few non-templated insertions.

This CDR3 comprises 15 residues. The germline V gene encodes CDR1 KGHSH and CDR2 LQKENI. V shed 0 bases and J shed 5 bases, with 13 bases lying between them. In the original analysis: Around 9.9x10^4 patient and 13.4x10^4 healthy donor in-frame TCRbeta sequences came from conventional T cells. Generated by immunoSEQ multiplex PCR, the TCRdb table keeps only in-frame clones and is missing some. V and J calls and clone size come straight from that table; D and trimming were deduced from the DNA. The sample gives about 22,000 clones, 95% to 97% of which show up once; 0.15% to 0.2% is in the top ten. The source material was CD4+CD127+ conventional T cells sorted from PBMCs. The source of this sequence is a human donor in good health. The V gene is TRBV18, the J gene TRBJ2-5, with D tentatively TRBD2 (6 bases). The CDR3 sequence: CASSPPTTGRETQYF. CDR3 nucleotide sequence: TGTGCCAGCTCACCACCGACTACGGGGAGGGAGACCCAGTACTTC.